The T cell receptor (beta chain) under discussion was sequenced for a study of human CD4 T cells and Enterobacteriaceae. As for the study in general: E. coli, K. pneumoniae, E. aerogenes, S. flexneri, S. sonnei, S. typhimurium, S. aureus were stimuli.

Study-level points and caveats: Enterobacteriaceae-reactive repertoires were polyclonal but had fewer clonotypes than S. aureus- or M. tuberculosis-reactive ones.

Detection sensitivity for CFSE-low antigen-reactive cultures was one cell in 40,000. Using immunoSEQ multiplex PCR, the repertoire was profiled, and TCRdb retains in-frame clones only, with some absent. The repertoire includes about 740 clones, about 40% of them detected once, and roughly 23% sits in the top ten. After 6-7 days, proliferating activated T cells were FACS-sorted as CFSE-low CD25+ ICOS+ cells. Memory CD4+ T cells were CFSE-labeled and cultured 2:1 with antigen-pulsed autologous monocytes. All CD4+ cells other than CD45RA+CCR7+CD95- naive cells were sorted as memory, over 95% pure. Blood from healthy donors was obtained in Switzerland from donation centers. Sequenced sample: bacteria-reactive CD4+ T cells grown in culture. Indicated subset: CFSE-low proliferating memory CD4 T cells sorted after in vitro stimulation with a heat-inactivated bacterium or M. tuberculosis lysate. This TCR was recovered from a human donor in good health.

CDR3 residues: CASTGTSGRSGEQYF. The CDR3 DNA sequence: TGTGCCAGCACCGGGACTAGCGGGAGATCTGGGGAGCAGTACTTC. V is TRBV6-6 and J is TRBJ2-7; TRBD2 matches 14 bases. V lost 7 bases to trimming and J lost 7 bases; unmatched junction nucleotides: 9. The CDR3 consists of 15 residues. Germline-derived CDR1 and CDR2 are MNHNY and SVGAGI (reference sequence).